This passage covers 15 T cell receptor beta chains from one sample sequenced in a study of siplizumab effects on memory and regulatory T cells. Method: immunoSEQ multiplex PCR; TCRdb's copy keeps in-frame clones and lacks some. The top ten hold approximately 0.17% of the sample, which has about 120,000 clones, roughly 93% seen once. Input material: non-Treg CD4+ T cells sorted from blood. The receptors were sampled from a human donor in good health.

V gene TRBV7-9 combines with J gene TRBJ2-5; 8 bases agree with TRBD2. J was trimmed by 5 bases and V by 5 bases; bases with no gene match: 7. Germline values: CDR1 SEHNR, CDR2 FQNEAQ (reference sequence). There are 14 residues in the CDR3. CDR3 sequence (DNA): TGTGCCAGCAGCCCGCGGGGGGTCGACGAGACCCAGTACTTC. Residues: CASSPRGVDETQYF.

The chain employs TRBV27 and TRBJ2-7; D possibly uses TRBD1 or TRBD2 (5 bases each). The CDR3 is 15 amino acids. V gave up 4 bases and J gave up 4 bases, with 17 bases separating them. Germline CDR1 MNHEY, CDR2 SMNVEV (reference sequence). The DNA of the CDR3 is TGTGCCAGCAGTTCCGGGACCGTACCTAGGTACGAGCAGTACTTC. Its protein is CASSSGTVPRYEQYF.

The genes are TRBV5-1 and TRBJ1-1; D gene ambiguous. In germline, CDR1 is SGHRS, CDR2 YFSETQ. V was pared by 0 bases and J by 0 bases, with 3 bases between. There are 13 residues in the CDR3. The CDR3 is CASSLDLNTEAFF. CDR3 bases: TGCGCCAGCAGCTTGGATCTGAACACTGAAGCTTTCTTT.

The chain employs TRBV19 and TRBJ1-3; 7 positions agree with TRBD1. Trimming at V came to 3 bases and at J to 2 bases, leaving 4 bases not matched to a gene. This CDR3 has 15 amino acids. In germline, CDR1 is LNHDA, CDR2 SQIVND (reference sequence). In DNA form, the CDR3 reads TGTGCCAGTAGTATGGGAACAGGGGCTGGAAACACCATATATTTT. Translated, it gives CASSMGTGAGNTIYF.

The count of this clone is one. The gene calls are TRBV5-1 and TRBJ1-4; D gene ambiguous. V lost 7 bases, J lost 4 bases, and 17 bases lay in between. CDR1 and CDR2 from the germline V gene are SGHRS and YFSETQ. The CDR3 runs to 15 residues. The CDR3 DNA is TGCGCCAGCGGTTGGGCCGCAGGCTATAATGAAAAACTGTTTTTT. The encoded protein is CASGWAAGYNEKLFF.

The V and J genes are TRBV9 and TRBJ2-5; TRBD1 agrees at 7 bases. This CDR3 is built from 14 residues. Germline CDR1 SGDLS, CDR2 YYNGEE. With 4 bases clipped from V and 2 bases from J, the junction kept 5 bases outside the gene matches. For the CDR3, the DNA is TGTGCCAGCAGCTGGGGGACAGCACAAGAGACCCAGTACTTC. This gives the protein CASSWGTAQETQYF. Based on the CDR3 plus reference TRBV9 and TRBJ2-5, the full variable domain is DSGVTQTPKHLITATGQRVTLRCSPRSGDLSVYWYQQSLDQGLQFLIQYYNGEERAKGNILERFSAQQFPDLHSELNLSSLELGDSALYFCASSWGTAQETQYFGPGTRLLVL.

This chain uses TRBV13 with TRBJ1-2; D may be TRBD1 (6 bases). V lost 3 bases to trimming and J lost 6 bases, with 11 bases between them. Germline CDR1 and CDR2: PRHDT and FYEKMQ (reference sequence). The CDR3 sequence is 13 residues long. This CDR3 reads CASSFQGTNGYTF. The CDR3 DNA sequence: TGTGCCAGCAGCTTTCAGGGGACCAATGGCTACACCTTC.

The CDR3 DNA follows: TGTGCCAGCAAGGGACTAGTAGTCGGCGACGAGCAGTACTTC. Protein: CASKGLVVGDEQYF. The J gene is TRBJ2-7, the V gene TRBV6-5; 8 bases are a match to TRBD2. The junction had 10 bases not matched to a gene; V was cut back by 7 bases and J by 5 bases. This CDR3 comprises 14 residues. Germline CDR1 reads MNHEY; CDR2 reads SVGAGI.

A single count supports this clone. This chain joins TRBV6-5 and TRBJ2-7, with D unclear. CDR3 size: 13 residues. Per germline, CDR1 MNHEY and CDR2 SVGAGI. Trimming removed 2 bases at V and 2 bases at J, with 7 bases between. The CDR3 here is CASSYRQTYEQYF. The CDR3 DNA reads as TGTGCCAGCAGTTACAGGCAGACCTACGAGCAGTACTTC.

The rearrangement uses TRBV5-8 and TRBJ2-3; D may be TRBD1 or TRBD2 (5 bases each). The germline V gene encodes CDR1 SGHTS and CDR2 YDEGEE. Trimming cost V 6 bases and J 1 base, with 12 bases left between them. There are 14 residues in the CDR3. CDR3 sequence reads: CASNRDRGTDTQYF. The CDR3 DNA follows: TGTGCCAGCAACCGGGACCGAGGCACAGATACGCAGTATTTT.

This rearrangement joins TRBV9 to TRBJ2-3, with 8 positions matching TRBD2. J was trimmed by 4 bases and V by 4 bases; bases with no gene match: 14. This CDR3 region has 17 residues. Per germline, CDR1 SGDLS and CDR2 YYNGEE. The CDR3 DNA reads TGTGCCAGCAGCCCTTGGAGTAGCGGGACTCACGCAGATACGCAGTATTTT. Its protein is CASSPWSSGTHADTQYF.

This chain uses TRBV6-6 with TRBJ1-3; unclear D gene. Trimming took off 8 bases at V and 0 bases at J, with 2 bases between the two ends. Germline V lookup: CDR1 MNHNY, CDR2 SVGAGI (reference sequence). The CDR3 totals 11 residues. In nucleotides, the CDR3 is TGTGCCAGCGCCTCTGGAAACACCATATATTTT. This codes for CASASGNTIYF.

The chain uses TRBV12-5 and TRBJ1-6; the D is unclear. V lost 0 bases and J 8 bases, leaving 8 bases between the germline ends. CDR1 LGHNT and CDR2 FRNRAP come from the germline V gene. There are 14 residues in the CDR3. The DNA for the CDR3 is TGTGCTAGTGGTTTGGTGGCAGTGGATTCACCCCTCCACTTT. It yields the protein CASGLVAVDSPLHF. Looking up the rest from reference TRBV12-5 and TRBJ1-6 gives the full variable domain: DARVTQTPRHKVTEMGQEVTMRCQPILGHNTVFWYRQTMMQGLELLAYFRNRAPLDDSGMPKDRFSAEMPDATLATLKIQPSEPRDSAVYFCASGLVAVDSPLHFGNGTRLTVT.

This chain uses TRBV7-9 with TRBJ2-5; possibly TRBD1 for D (5 bases). With 8 bases removed from V and 5 bases from J, the gap between germline ends came to 15 bases. CDR1 SEHNR and CDR2 FQNEAQ come from the germline V gene (reference sequence). The CDR3 totals 13 residues. CDR3: CASRRWGSETQYF. The CDR3 region has the DNA TGTGCCAGCCGGCGCTGGGGCTCGGAGACCCAGTACTTC.

This sequence joins TRBV6-5 and TRBJ2-6; the D is unclear. Deletions cut 7 bases from V and 0 bases from J, with 4 bases between. Germline CDR1 MNHEY, CDR2 SVGAGI. CDR3 length: 13 residues. CDR3 sequence reads: CASTSSGANVLTF. The CDR3, as DNA: TGTGCCAGCACCAGCTCTGGGGCCAACGTCCTGACTTTC.